This T cell receptor beta chain emerged from a study of T cells of healthy individuals. TCRdb re-called the 5' RACE reads through MiXCR, storing one row per CDR3 protein. The table has some 69,000 distinct CDR3 sequences, roughly 16% seen once. The CDR3 consists of 15 residues. V was trimmed by 3 bases and J by 1 base, leaving 10 bases between them. In germline, CDR1 is KGHDR, CDR2 SFDVKD. This chain uses TRBV24-1 with TRBJ2-3; no reliable D call. This TCR was sampled from a human donor in good health. The CDR3 bases are TGTGCCACCAGTGATCTAGGCCTAGGCACAGATACGCAGTATTTT. Protein product: CATSDLGLGTDTQYF.